This T cell receptor beta chain was sequenced during a study of T cells in Graves' hyperthyroidism and ophthalmopathy. The CDR3 regions of TCR beta were amplified from RNA transcripts. TCR CDR3 underwent first-round RT-PCR with the HTBI primer set. TCRdb re-called the multiplex PCR reads with MiXCR, one entry per CDR3 protein. The table includes about 600,000 distinct CDR3 sequences, roughly 15% detected once. Overall study findings and caveats: Ophthalmopathy was predicted by the model a median of approximately 6.6 months ahead of onset.

This clonotype was recorded at least ten times. Antigen unknown. Thyroid ultrasound and orbital computed tomography, with clinical symptoms and serum thyroxine and TRAb, informed diagnoses. Using 10 ml of fresh peripheral blood, PBMCs were prepared. Germline values: CDR1 SGHRS, CDR2 YFSETQ. Trimming removed 7 bases from V and 8 bases from J, with 12 bases in between. The CDR3 is made up of 11 amino acids. The sequenced material came from blood. This receptor was taken from a woman in her 40s with Graves' ophthalmopathy. V and J are TRBV5-1 and TRBJ1-2; possible D gene TRBD1, 6 bases. The CDR3, as DNA: TGCGCCAGCGCGGACAGAACCGGCTACACCTTC. This translates into CASADRTGYTF.